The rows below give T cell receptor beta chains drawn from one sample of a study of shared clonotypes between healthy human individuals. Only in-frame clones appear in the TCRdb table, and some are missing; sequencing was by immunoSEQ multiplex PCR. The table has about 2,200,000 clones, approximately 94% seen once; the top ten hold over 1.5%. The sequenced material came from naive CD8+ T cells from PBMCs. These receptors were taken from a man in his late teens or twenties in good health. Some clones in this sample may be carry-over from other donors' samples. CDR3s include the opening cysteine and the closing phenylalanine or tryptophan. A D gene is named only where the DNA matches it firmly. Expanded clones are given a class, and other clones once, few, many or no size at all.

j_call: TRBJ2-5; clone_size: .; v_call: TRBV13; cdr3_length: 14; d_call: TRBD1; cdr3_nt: TGTGCCAGCAGCTACCCAGGGGGCAGGGAGACCCAGTACTTC; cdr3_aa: CASSYPGGRETQYF
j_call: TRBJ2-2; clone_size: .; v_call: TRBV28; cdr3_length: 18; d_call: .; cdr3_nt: TGTGCCATACTTATACCAAGGCAGGCAGTTAAGAACACCGGGGAGCTGTTTTTT; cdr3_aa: CAILIPRQAVKNTGELFF
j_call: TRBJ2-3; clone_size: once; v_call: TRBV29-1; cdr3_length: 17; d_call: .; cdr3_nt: TGCAGCGTTGAAATGTTGGAATTAGCTGAGATTGAAGATACGCAGTATTTT; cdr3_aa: CSVEMLELAEIEDTQYF
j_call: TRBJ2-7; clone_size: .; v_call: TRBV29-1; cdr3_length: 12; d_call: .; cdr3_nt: TGCAGCGTCCGACTAGGCATCTACGAGCAGTACTTC; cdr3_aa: CSVRLGIYEQYF
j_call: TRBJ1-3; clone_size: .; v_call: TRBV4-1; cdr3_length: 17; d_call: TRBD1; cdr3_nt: TGCGCCAGCAGCGAGACAGGGTCACCGAACTCTGGAAACACCATATATTTT; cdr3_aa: CASSETGSPNSGNTIYF
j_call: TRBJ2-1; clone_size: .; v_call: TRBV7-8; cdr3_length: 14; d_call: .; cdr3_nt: TGTGCCAGCACCCCGAGGGTAGGAGGGCATGAGCAGTTCTTC; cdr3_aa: CASTPRVGGHEQFF
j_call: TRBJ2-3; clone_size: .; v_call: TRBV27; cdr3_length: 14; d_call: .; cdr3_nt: TGTGCCAGCAGCCTTCTCGGGGGCACAGATACGCAGTATTTT; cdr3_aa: CASSLLGGTDTQYF
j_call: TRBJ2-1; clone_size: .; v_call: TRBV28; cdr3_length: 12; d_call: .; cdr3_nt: TGTGCCGAAGGCGAGACCTACAATGAGCAGTTCTTC; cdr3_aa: CAEGETYNEQFF
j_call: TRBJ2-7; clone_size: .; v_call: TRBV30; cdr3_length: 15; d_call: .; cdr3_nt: TGTGCCTGGAGTGTACTTTCTGGTGCGAACTACGAGCAGTACTTC; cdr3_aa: CAWSVLSGANYEQYF
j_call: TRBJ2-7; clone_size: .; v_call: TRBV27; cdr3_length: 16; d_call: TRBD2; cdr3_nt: TGTGCCAGCAGTTTATTATCCGGGACTAGCGGGACCGAGCAGTACTTC; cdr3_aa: CASSLLSGTSGTEQYF
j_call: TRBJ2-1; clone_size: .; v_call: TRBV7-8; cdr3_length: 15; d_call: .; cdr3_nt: TGTGCCAGCAGCCAAGGGACTGGCGCCTACAATGAGCAGTTCTTC; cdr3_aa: CASSQGTGAYNEQFF
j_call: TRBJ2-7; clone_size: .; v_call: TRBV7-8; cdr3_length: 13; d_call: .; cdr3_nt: TGTGCCAGCAGCTTAGCCCGCTCCTACGAGCAGTACTTC; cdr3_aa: CASSLARSYEQYF
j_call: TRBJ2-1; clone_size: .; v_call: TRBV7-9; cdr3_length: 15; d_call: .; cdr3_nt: TGTGCCAGCAGCTTGCGTGGGAGCTTGGGAAATGAGCAGTTCTTC; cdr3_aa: CASSLRGSLGNEQFF
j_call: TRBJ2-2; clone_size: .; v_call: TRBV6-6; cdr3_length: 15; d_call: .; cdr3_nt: TGTGCCAGCAGTTACTCCCCTCTGGGAACCGGGGAGCTGTTTTTT; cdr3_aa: CASSYSPLGTGELFF
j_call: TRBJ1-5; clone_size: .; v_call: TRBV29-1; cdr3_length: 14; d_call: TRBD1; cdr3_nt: TGCAGCGTATCCGGGGGCAGGGGGAATCAGCCCCAGCATTTT; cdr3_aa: CSVSGGRGNQPQHF
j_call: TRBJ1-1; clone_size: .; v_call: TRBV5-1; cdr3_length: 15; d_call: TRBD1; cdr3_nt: TGCGCCAGCAGCCCGGACAGGGGGCGTTCGAATGAAGCTTTCTTT; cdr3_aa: CASSPDRGRSNEAFF
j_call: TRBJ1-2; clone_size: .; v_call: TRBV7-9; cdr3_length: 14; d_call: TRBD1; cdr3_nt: TGTGCCAGCAGCCCAGGGGGCAGGGGGTATGGCTACACCTTC; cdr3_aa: CASSPGGRGYGYTF
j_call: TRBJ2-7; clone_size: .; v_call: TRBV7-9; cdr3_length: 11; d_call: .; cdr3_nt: TGTGCCAGCAGCTTAAATCACGAGCAGTACTTC; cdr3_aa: CASSLNHEQYF
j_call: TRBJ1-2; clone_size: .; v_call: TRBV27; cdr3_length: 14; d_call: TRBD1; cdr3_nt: TGTGCCAGCAGGCAGACAGGGCTTAACTATGGCTACACCTTC; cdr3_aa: CASRQTGLNYGYTF
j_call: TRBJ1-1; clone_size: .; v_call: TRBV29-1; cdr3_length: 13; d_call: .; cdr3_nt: TGCAGCGTTACCCCGGGCAGGAACACTGAAGCTTTCTTT; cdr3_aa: CSVTPGRNTEAFF
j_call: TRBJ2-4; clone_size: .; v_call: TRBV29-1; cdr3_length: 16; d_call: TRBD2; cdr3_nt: TGCAGCGCCGGGGGACTAGCAGGACCCTTGGGAAACATTCAGTACTTC; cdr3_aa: CSAGGLAGPLGNIQYF
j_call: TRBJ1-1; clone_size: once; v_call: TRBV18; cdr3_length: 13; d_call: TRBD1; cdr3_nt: TGTGCCAGCTCACCGGGACAGGACACTGAAGCTTTCTTT; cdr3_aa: CASSPGQDTEAFF
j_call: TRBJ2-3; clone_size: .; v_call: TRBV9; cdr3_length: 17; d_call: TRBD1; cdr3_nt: TGTGCCAGCAGCGTCCCTCGGACAGGGGACGACACAGATACGCAGTATTTT; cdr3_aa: CASSVPRTGDDTDTQYF
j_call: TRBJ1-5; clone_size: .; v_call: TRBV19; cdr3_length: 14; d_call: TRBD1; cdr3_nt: TGTGCCAGTAGTATCGACAGGGGGCCATTAAGTAAGCATTTT; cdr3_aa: CASSIDRGPLSKHF
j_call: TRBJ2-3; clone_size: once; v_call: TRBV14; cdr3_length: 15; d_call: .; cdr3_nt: TGTGCCAGCAGCCCCCGACTGCTCCTCACAGATACGCAGTATTTT; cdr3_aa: CASSPRLLLTDTQYF
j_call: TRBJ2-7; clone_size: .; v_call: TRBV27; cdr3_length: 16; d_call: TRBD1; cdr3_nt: TGTGCCAGCAGATTTTTTTCGACAGGGGTCTCCTACGAGCAGTACTTC; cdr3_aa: CASRFFSTGVSYEQYF
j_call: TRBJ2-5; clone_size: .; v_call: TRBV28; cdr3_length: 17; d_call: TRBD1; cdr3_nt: TGTGCCAGCATAAAGACAGGGTCGTGGTCTGACCAAGAGACCCAGTACTTC; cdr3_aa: CASIKTGSWSDQETQYF
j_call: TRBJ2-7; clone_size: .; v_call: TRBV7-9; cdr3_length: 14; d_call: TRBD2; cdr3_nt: TGTGCCAGCAGTGGGCGACTAGCTTCCTACGAGCAGTACTTC; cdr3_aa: CASSGRLASYEQYF
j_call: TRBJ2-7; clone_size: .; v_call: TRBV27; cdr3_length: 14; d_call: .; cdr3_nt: TGTGCCAGCAGTGCATACAGGGACCTCTACGAGCAGTACTTC; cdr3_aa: CASSAYRDLYEQYF
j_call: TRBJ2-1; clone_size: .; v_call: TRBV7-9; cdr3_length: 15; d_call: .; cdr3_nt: TGTGCCAGCAGCCCTAAGATACTCTCCTACAATGAGCAGTTCTTC; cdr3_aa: CASSPKILSYNEQFF
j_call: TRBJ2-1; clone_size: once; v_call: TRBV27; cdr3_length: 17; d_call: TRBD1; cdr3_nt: TGTGCCAGCAGTACACTAGGGACAGCAGGGGCCCACAATGAGCAGTTCTTC; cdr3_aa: CASSTLGTAGAHNEQFF
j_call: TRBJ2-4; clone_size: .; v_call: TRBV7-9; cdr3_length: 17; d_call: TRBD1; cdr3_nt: TGTGCCAGCAGCCCTTACCGGACAGGGGAAGCCAAAAACATTCAGTACTTC; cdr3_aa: CASSPYRTGEAKNIQYF
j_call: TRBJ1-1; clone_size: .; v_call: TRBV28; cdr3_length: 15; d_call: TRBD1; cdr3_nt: TGTGCCAGCAGGGCGGTGGCAGGGGGCCCCACTGAAGCTTTCTTT; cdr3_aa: CASRAVAGGPTEAFF
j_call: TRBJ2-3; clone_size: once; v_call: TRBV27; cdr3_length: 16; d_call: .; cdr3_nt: TGTGCCAGCAGTCCCCTCACCCCGAGGGGCACAGATACGCAGTATTTT; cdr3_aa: CASSPLTPRGTDTQYF
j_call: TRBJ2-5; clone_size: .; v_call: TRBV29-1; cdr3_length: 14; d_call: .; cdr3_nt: TGCAGCGTTGATCCACAGGGTATGGGAGAGACCCAGTACTTC; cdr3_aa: CSVDPQGMGETQYF